Listed below are T cell receptor beta chains from one sample, sequenced in a study of T cells in Graves' hyperthyroidism and ophthalmopathy. TCRdb re-derived calls from the multiplex PCR reads in MiXCR, one entry per CDR3 protein. This table has hundreds of thousands of distinct CDR3 sequences, less than 15% appearing once. Sequencing was carried out using blood. These receptors all come from a woman under 30 with Graves' hyperthyroidism. CDR3s include the opening cysteine and the closing phenylalanine or tryptophan. D genes are given only for firm matches. The size field is filled for only some rows; it gives once, few, many or a size class.

size	D	V	J	CDR3	DNA
many	.	TRBV20-1	TRBJ2-1	CSARGGHDEQFF	TGCAGTGCTAGAGGGGGTCACGATGAGCAGTTCTTC
many	.	TRBV10-3	TRBJ2-1	CAIRGSDEQFF	TGTGCCATCAGAGGTAGTGATGAGCAGTTCTTC
.	TRBD1	TRBV9	TRBJ1-5	CASSKGGRTGGFNQPQHF	TGTGCCAGCAGTAAGGGAGGGAGGACAGGGGGGTTCAATCAGCCCCAGCATTTT
many	TRBD2	TRBV5-1	TRBJ2-3	CASSLERGGLDTQYF	TGCGCCAGCAGCTTAGAGCGGGGGGGTTTGGATACGCAGTATTTT
few	.	TRBV5-1	TRBJ2-3	CASSLALQPPTDTQYF	TGCGCCAGCAGCTTGGCACTCCAGCCCCCCACAGATACGCAGTATTTT
.	.	TRBV5-8	TRBJ1-2	CASSFSTGQTF	TGTGCCAGCAGCTTCTCTACCGGGCAAACCTTC
many	.	TRBV7-9	TRBJ2-3	CACGQSSTDTQYF	TGTGCCTGTGGGCAGTCTAGCACAGATACGCAGTATTTT
many	TRBD1	TRBV7-9	TRBJ2-5	CASSPIGQGAGETQYF	TGTGCCAGCAGCCCGATCGGACAGGGGGCTGGAGAGACCCAGTACTTC
.	.	TRBV29-1	TRBJ1-3	CSVGTGSGNTIYF	TGCAGCGTTGGAACCGGGAGTGGAAACACCATATATTTT
many	.	TRBV12-3/TRBV12-4	TRBJ2-3	CASSPIWGTDTQYF	TGTGCCAGCAGCCCAATTTGGGGCACAGATACGCAGTATTTT
many	TRBD1	TRBV11-3	TRBJ1-1	CASGPGQGVTEAFF	TGTGCCAGCGGACCGGGACAGGGGGTAACTGAAGCTTTCTTT
many	.	TRBV29-1	TRBJ2-1	CSVESFRGINNEQFF	TGCAGCGTTGAATCTTTCCGCGGGATAAACAATGAGCAGTTCTTC
.	.	TRBV7-9	TRBJ1-1	CASTPWRAEAFF	TGTGCCAGCACCCCTTGGAGGGCCGAAGCTTTCTTT
many	.	TRBV15	TRBJ1-2	CATSRGQEAGQYTF	TGTGCCACCAGCAGAGGACAGGAGGCAGGGCAGTACACCTTC
many	TRBD2	TRBV10-1	TRBJ2-3	CASSESAGGNTDTQYF	TGCGCCAGCAGTGAGTCGGCGGGGGGGAATACAGATACGCAGTATTTT
.	.	TRBV6-5	TRBJ2-7	CASSYSRGIHYEQYF	TGTGCCAGCAGTTACAGTAGGGGAATACACTACGAGCAGTACTTC
many	.	TRBV28	TRBJ2-1	CASSSSRESQFF	TGTGCCAGCAGTTCCAGCCGGGAAAGTCAGTTCTTC
many	.	TRBV7-2	TRBJ1-2	CASSLGQATYVGYTF	TGTGCCAGCAGCTTAGGACAGGCCACGTATGTTGGCTACACCTTC
few	.	TRBV20-1	TRBJ2-7	CSASRGGGGLEQYF	TGCAGTGCTTCCCGAGGGGGAGGGGGCCTCGAGCAGTACTTC
many	.	TRBV7-2	TRBJ1-2	CASSFTARGYGYTF	TGTGCCAGCAGCTTTACGGCCAGGGGCTATGGCTACACCTTC
many	.	TRBV15	TRBJ2-1	CATSTLRPGFDNEQFF	TGTGCCACCAGCACCTTGCGTCCAGGCTTTGACAATGAGCAGTTCTTC
few	.	TRBV28	TRBJ2-3	CASSPEGVTQYF	TGTGCCAGCAGCCCCGAGGGGGTTACGCAGTATTTT
many	TRBD1	TRBV10-2	TRBJ1-5	CASSETPGQGMPQHF	TGCGCCAGCAGTGAGACTCCGGGACAGGGGATGCCCCAGCATTTT
few	.	TRBV7-3	TRBJ1-2	CASSLTPGATGGYTF	TGTGCCAGCAGCTTAACGCCTGGAGCCACAGGCGGCTACACCTTC
many	.	TRBV6-1	TRBJ1-5	CASSDPTGPHQPQHF	TGTGCCAGCAGTGACCCGACGGGACCTCATCAGCCCCAGCATTTT